This passage covers 32 T cell receptor beta chains from one sample sequenced in a study of STAT3 mutations in large granular lymphocyte leukemia. Whole-study results and caveats: Every T-cell large granular lymphocyte leukemia patient had at least one immunodominant TCR beta clonotype.

Which antigens these TCRs recognize remains unknown. Sequencing used immunoSEQ multiplex PCR; TCRdb keeps in-frame clones, though not all of them. The sample lists around 13,000 clones, approximately 81% seen once, with just over 50% in the top ten. The sample consisted of peripheral blood mononuclear cells. These receptor sequences come from a man in his 60s with T-cell large granular lymphocyte leukemia. Some clones in this sample may be carry-over from other donors' samples.

The gene calls are TRBV5-1 and TRBJ1-6, with D perhaps TRBD1 (6 bases). This CDR3 is 16 amino acids long. V lost 4 bases and J lost 3, with 14 bases in between. From germline, CDR1 is SGHRS and CDR2 YFSETQ. This CDR3 is CASSQAGADYNSPLHF. For the CDR3, the DNA is TGCGCCAGCAGCCAGGCAGGGGCCGACTATAATTCACCCCTCCACTTT.

The chain employs TRBV5-1 and TRBJ2-7, with 9 bases matching TRBD1. The germline CDR1 and CDR2 sequences are SGHRS and YFSETQ. The CDR3 totals 15 residues. V lost 0 bases to trimming and J lost 3 bases; unmatched junction nucleotides: 4. In DNA form, the CDR3 reads TGCGCCAGCAGCTTGGGGGTGACAGGGGGCTACGAGCAGTACTTC. Its protein is CASSLGVTGGYEQYF.

The V gene is TRBV7-9, the J gene TRBJ2-3; D is uncertain. The V gene lost 10 bases and the J gene lost 1 base, with 9 bases spanning the gap. Germline V gene lookup returns CDR1 SEHNR and CDR2 FQNEAQ (reference sequence). This CDR3 region has 12 residues. The CDR3 here is CATNPGTDTQYF. CDR3 sequence (DNA): TGTGCCACCAACCCCGGCACAGATACGCAGTATTTT.

The chain carries TRBV13 and TRBJ2-7; D could derive from TRBD1 or TRBD2 (5 bases each). This CDR3 contains 13 residues. Trimming pared 5 bases from V and 4 bases from J, leaving 12 bases between. The V gene's germline CDR1 is PRHDT and CDR2 FYEKMQ (reference sequence). The CDR3 sequence is CASSPLRGYEQYF. CDR3 sequence (DNA): TGTGCCAGCAGCCCACTGAGGGGTTACGAGCAGTACTTC.

CDR3 amino acids: CASSANPPGSYNEQFF. DNA for the CDR3: TGCGCCAGCAGCGCAAACCCCCCAGGGTCCTACAATGAGCAGTTCTTC. The chain combines TRBV5-1 with TRBJ2-1, with D perhaps TRBD1 (5 bases). Germline V CDR1 and CDR2: SGHRS, YFSETQ. Trimming shortened V by 4 bases and J by 1 base, and 15 bases separated the two germline ends. There are 16 residues in the CDR3.

The sample holds one count of this clone. The chain employs TRBV19 and TRBJ2-7, with D unclear. V was trimmed by 2 bases and J by 4 bases, leaving 6 bases between them. The germline CDR1 and CDR2 sequences are LNHDA and SQIVND (reference sequence). The CDR3 is made up of 12 amino acids. CDR3 residues: CASSIPSYEQYF. The CDR3 nucleotides are TGTGCCAGTAGTATACCCAGTTACGAGCAGTACTTC.

The chain links TRBV6-5 to TRBJ2-3; TRBD1 agrees at 8 bases. The junction had 4 bases not matched to a gene; V was cut back by 5 bases and J by 0 bases. The V gene's germline CDR1 is MNHEY and CDR2 SVGAGI. The CDR3 sequence is 15 residues long. The CDR3 DNA follows: TGTGCCAGCAGTAAACGACAGGGGAGCACAGATACGCAGTATTTT. Translating gives CASSKRQGSTDTQYF.

The V gene is TRBV18, the J gene TRBJ2-5, with TRBD2 matching over 14 bases. Trimming cost V 4 bases and J 5 bases; bases outside gene matches: 3. The CDR3 sequence is 15 residues long. Germline V gives CDR1 KGHSH, CDR2 LQKENI. The CDR3 region has the DNA TGTGCCAGCTCACGGGGACTAGCGGGAGCTGAGACCCAGTACTTC. Protein: CASSRGLAGAETQYF.

The genes are TRBV19 and TRBJ2-7, with D perhaps matching TRBD1 (5 bases). V lost 1 base and J 6 bases, leaving 10 bases between the germline ends. The length of the CDR3 is 13 residues. Germline CDR1 reads LNHDA; CDR2 reads SQIVND (reference sequence). The CDR3 DNA reads TGTGCCAGTAGTATAGTAAGGGGATCCGAGCAGTACTTC. Its translation: CASSIVRGSEQYF. Full variable domain (remainder filled in from reference TRBV19 and TRBJ2-7): DGGITQSPKYLFRKEGQNVTLSCEQNLNHDAMYWYRQDPGQGLRLIYYSQIVNDFQKGDIAEGYSVSREKKESFPLTVTSAQKNPTAFYLCASSIVRGSEQYFGPGTRLTVT.

This rearrangement joins TRBV19 to TRBJ2-7; a weak D match, TRBD2 (5 bases). This CDR3 has 13 residues. Trimming cost V 3 bases and J 3 bases, with 9 bases left between them. Germline CDR1 LNHDA, CDR2 SQIVND (reference sequence). The CDR3 spells CASSMRTFYEQYF. As DNA, the CDR3 is TGTGCCAGTAGTATGCGGACTTTCTACGAGCAGTACTTC.

V gene TRBV5-4 combines with J gene TRBJ2-3; TRBD2 matches 8 bases. This CDR3 spans 13 amino acids. Germline CDR1 and CDR2: SGHNT and YYREEE (reference sequence). V was pared by 7 bases and J by 3 bases, with 4 bases of the junction left unmatched. The CDR3 DNA reads TGTGCCAGCCATTTAGCGGGAACAGATACGCAGTATTTT. Protein: CASHLAGTDTQYF.

V usage is TRBV6-1 and J usage is TRBJ1-2; the D is unclear. This CDR3 region has 14 residues. V was cut by 1 base and J by 7 bases, with 13 bases left in between. CDR1 is MNHNS, CDR2 SASEGT, per germline. CDR3 sequence (DNA): TGTGCCAGCAGTGAAGTCGGGGTTATTTCTGGCTACACCTTC. It yields the protein CASSEVGVISGYTF.

The CDR3 reads CASSLEGQGAEGYTF. The DNA for the CDR3 is TGCGCCAGCAGCTTGGAGGGACAGGGGGCAGAAGGCTACACCTTC. This chain links TRBV5-1 with TRBJ1-2; 12 bases match TRBD1. CDR1 and CDR2 (germline): SGHRS, YFSETQ. V shed 0 bases and J 8 bases; nucleotides not matched to a gene: 5. The CDR3 totals 15 residues.

The chain employs TRBV5-6 and TRBJ2-7, with TRBD1 matching over 8 bases. V dropped 0 bases and J dropped 2; count of bases not matched to a gene: 4. Germline-derived CDR1 and CDR2 are SGHDT and YYEEEE. The CDR3 runs to 15 residues. CDR3 amino acids: CASSLGTGTAYEQYF. CDR3 coding DNA: TGTGCCAGCAGCTTGGGGACAGGGACTGCCTACGAGCAGTACTTC.

The chain joins TRBV7-9 to TRBJ2-5; TRBD1 aligns across 10 bases. CDR1 and CDR2 from the germline V gene are SEHNR and FQNEAQ (reference sequence). After removal of 6 bases from V and 5 bases from J, the junction contained 9 bases not matched to a gene. The CDR3 consists of 15 residues. CDR3 amino acids: CASSRSTGGPETQYF. The CDR3 coding sequence is TGTGCCAGCAGTCGGTCGACAGGGGGCCCTGAGACCCAGTACTTC.

In its sample, this clone was seen a few times. The chain joins TRBV9 to TRBJ1-3; D is unclear. The CDR3 is 15 amino acids. Germline V gene lookup returns CDR1 SGDLS and CDR2 YYNGEE. Trimming left V 4 bases short and J 0 bases short, with 11 bases between. This CDR3 reads CASSPRQASGNTIYF. The CDR3 DNA reads as TGTGCCAGCAGCCCTCGGCAGGCCTCTGGAAACACCATATATTTT.

This chain uses TRBV25-1 with TRBJ1-2, with D unresolved. Germline CDR1 MGHDK, CDR2 SYGVNS. V lost 4 bases and J lost 8, with 20 bases in between. This CDR3 has 15 residues. The CDR3 coding sequence is TGTGCCAGCAGTGGCCCCCGGCGAGGGCGGAGGGGCTACACCTTC. It yields the protein CASSGPRRGRRGYTF.

This chain links TRBV6-5 with TRBJ2-7, with TRBD2 identical over 8 bases. Per the germline V gene, CDR1 is MNHEY and CDR2 is SVGAGI. The CDR3 is 15 amino acids. Trimming cost V 4 bases and J 2 bases; bases outside gene matches: 7. CDR3 DNA: TGTGCCAGCAGTTCCCTGGGAGCGGGAGCCTACGAGCAGTACTTC. Its translation: CASSSLGAGAYEQYF.

This chain links TRBV5-4 with TRBJ2-1, with TRBD2 matching 11 bases. Germline loops: CDR1 SGHNT, CDR2 YYREEE (reference sequence). The CDR3 runs 18 residues. Trimming removed 2 bases from V and 0 bases from J; junction bases left unmatched: 7. In DNA, the CDR3 is TGTGCCAGCAGCTTAAGGTTCACTAGCGGGAGCTCCTACAATGAGCAGTTCTTC. It yields the protein CASSLRFTSGSSYNEQFF. Variable domain in full (rest from reference TRBV5-4 and TRBJ2-1): ETGVTQSPTHLIKTRGQQVTLRCSSQSGHNTVSWYQQALGQGPQFIFQYYREEENGRGNFPPRFSGLQFPNYSSELNVNALELDDSALYLCASSLRFTSGSSYNEQFFGPGTRLTVL.

This clone was seen a few times. The rearrangement uses TRBV7-6 and TRBJ2-3; 11 nucleotides align to TRBD2. V was clipped by 1 base and J by 1 base; unmatched bases: 1. CDR1 and CDR2 (germline): SGHVS, FNYEAQ. The length of the CDR3 is 16 residues. CDR3 protein: CASSLGSGRGTDTQYF. CDR3 sequence (DNA): TGTGCCAGCAGCTTAGGTAGCGGGAGGGGCACAGATACGCAGTATTTT.

The chain is built from TRBV6-5 and TRBJ2-1; tentative D call: TRBD2 (5 bases). Germline CDR1 is MNHEY and CDR2 is SVGAGI. The CDR3 runs to 14 residues. Trimming took off 4 bases at V and 5 bases at J, with 12 bases between the two ends. DNA of the CDR3: TGTGCCAGCAGTTCGTGGGGAGACGACAATGAGCAGTTCTTC. The encoded protein is CASSSWGDDNEQFF.

The rearrangement links TRBV5-6 to TRBJ2-6, with TRBD1 matching 8 bases. With 7 bases clipped from V and 2 bases from J, the junction kept 14 bases outside the gene matches. Germline assignment: CDR1 SGHDT and CDR2 YYEEEE. The CDR3 is 18 amino acids. The CDR3 loop reads CASGGTGNFVPGANVLTF. The CDR3 bases are TGTGCCAGCGGAGGGACAGGTAATTTCGTTCCTGGGGCCAACGTCCTGACTTTC.

This clone was observed a handful of times. The chain carries TRBV30 and TRBJ2-5; no firm D call. The germline V gene encodes CDR1 GTSNPN and CDR2 SVGIG (reference sequence). The CDR3 contains 12 residues. Trimming took off 5 bases at V and 1 base at J, with 8 bases between the two ends. The CDR3 loop reads CAWGWGQETQYF. CDR3 bases: TGTGCCTGGGGGTGGGGCCAAGAGACCCAGTACTTC.

The J gene is TRBJ1-4, the V gene TRBV30; D is ambiguous. The V end lost 0 bases, the J end lost 4 bases, and 6 bases lay between the germline ends. CDR3 length equals 13 residues. Germline CDR1 GTSNPN, CDR2 SVGIG (reference sequence). CDR3 amino acids: CAWSVGINEKLFF. DNA of the CDR3: TGTGCCTGGAGTGTAGGCATTAATGAAAAACTGTTTTTT.

This clone has only a few counts. The V gene is TRBV30, the J gene TRBJ2-5; tentatively, D is TRBD2 (6 bases). CDR3 length equals 13 residues. V was pared by 6 bases and J by 1 base, with 12 bases between. Per germline, CDR1 GTSNPN and CDR2 SVGIG (reference sequence). The CDR3 DNA is TGTGCCTGCACGGGGGTACTCCAAGAGACCCAGTACTTC. Encoded protein: CACTGVLQETQYF.

The CDR3 is CASSLTSTEQFF. The CDR3 DNA reads as TGCGCCAGCAGCTTGACTAGCACTGAGCAGTTCTTC. J is TRBJ2-1 and V is TRBV5-1, with a weak D call TRBD2 (6 bases). Germline assignment: CDR1 SGHRS and CDR2 YFSETQ. V lost 1 base, J lost 9 bases, and 8 bases lay in between. This CDR3 region has 12 residues.

The V and J genes are TRBV29-1 and TRBJ2-7; 10 nucleotides agree with TRBD2. CDR1 SQVTM and CDR2 ANQGSEA come from the germline V gene. This CDR3 contains 16 residues. The ends lost 3 bases at V and 7 bases at J; junction bases unmatched: 15. The CDR3 loop is CSVETALAGVPGEQYF. The CDR3 coding sequence is TGCAGCGTTGAGACAGCGCTAGCGGGAGTGCCGGGGGAGCAGTACTTC.

This chain connects TRBV6-5 to TRBJ1-4; TRBD1 might be the D (5 bases). The CDR3 consists of 14 residues. Germline V gives CDR1 MNHEY, CDR2 SVGAGI. The germline V and J ends were trimmed by 5 bases and 10 bases, with 17 bases remaining between them. CDR3 coding DNA: TGTGCCAGCAGTATCGGGAACCTGGGGGGAAAACTGTTTTTT. This sequence encodes CASSIGNLGGKLFF.

The chain links TRBV5-1 to TRBJ1-1; the D gene is possibly TRBD1 (5 bases). Germline CDR1 is SGHRS and CDR2 is YFSETQ. V lost 5 bases, J lost 4 bases, and 18 bases lay in between. This CDR3 has 15 amino acids. CDR3 DNA: TGCGCCAGCAGAAAAGACAACATGGGGGGCACTGAAGCTTTCTTT. It translates to CASRKDNMGGTEAFF.

The CDR3 nucleotides read TGCGCCAGCAGCTTGGTGGCTAGCGGGGGCTACGAGCAGTACTTC. This sequence encodes CASSLVASGGYEQYF. The J gene is TRBJ2-7, the V gene TRBV5-1; TRBD2 agrees at 10 bases. The germline V gene has CDR1 SGHRS and CDR2 YFSETQ. V lost 0 bases to trimming and J lost 3 bases; unmatched junction nucleotides: 3. The CDR3 runs 15 residues.

The genes are TRBV5-6 and TRBJ1-2; no reliable D call. The CDR3 contains 12 residues. CDR1 is SGHDT and CDR2 is YYEEEE in the germline V gene. V lost 0 bases, J lost 6 bases, and 6 bases lay in between. The CDR3 reads CASSLVSDGYTF. In DNA, the CDR3 is TGTGCCAGCAGCTTGGTTTCCGATGGCTACACCTTC.

This clone has a handful of counts. V gene TRBV5-1 combines with J gene TRBJ1-1; 9 nucleotides match TRBD1. Germline V gene sequence: CDR1 SGHRS, CDR2 YFSETQ. The CDR3 length is 14 residues. V lost 4 bases to trimming and J lost 10 bases; unmatched junction nucleotides: 11. The CDR3 protein is CASSTVPGQGRAFF. The CDR3 DNA sequence: TGCGCCAGCAGCACCGTCCCGGGACAGGGAAGAGCTTTCTTT. Complete variable domain (other parts from reference TRBV5-1 and TRBJ1-1): KAGVTQTPRYLIKTRGQQVTLSCSPISGHRSVSWYQQTPGQGLQFLFEYFSETQRNKGNFPGRFSGRQFSNSRSEMNVSTLELGDSALYLCASSTVPGQGRAFFGQGTRLTVV.